These T cell receptor beta chains were read from a single sample in a study of human T cells and chemical hapten exposure. MiXCR, applied by TCRdb to the RACE reads, yields one record per CDR3 protein. Of about 340,000 distinct CDR3 sequences detected, around 7% appear once; the ten largest clones hold less than 10%. The sample here was whole blood, taken in connection with sensitization to the hapten diphenylcyclopropenone (DPC). These receptors all come from a woman aged 18-29 years with alopecia areata. Some clones in this sample may be carry-over from other donors' samples. CDR3s include the opening cysteine and the closing phenylalanine or tryptophan. The order of the fields is clone size, J gene, V gene, D gene, CDR3 DNA, CDR3 protein. D genes are given only for firm matches. For some rows the clone size is stated as once, few or many, or as a class when expanded; others skip it.

>few|TRBJ2-4|TRBV18|.
TGTGCCAGCTCACAACGGGACGGAAAAAACATTCAGTACTTC
CASSQRDGKNIQYF
>few|TRBJ1-5|TRBV5-5|TRBD1
TGTGCCAGCAGCCCGACGGGACAGGGGATGGTTAATGGCAATCAGCCCCAGCATTTT
CASSPTGQGMVNGNQPQHF
>.|TRBJ2-6|TRBV12-3/TRBV12-4|.
TGTGCCAGCAGTTTAGGCACCTCCTCTGGGGCCAACGTCCTGACTTTC
CASSLGTSSGANVLTF
>.|TRBJ1-4|TRBV27|.
TGTGCCAGCAGTTTGGGCATCGCAACTAATGAAAAACTGTTTTTT
CASSLGIATNEKLFF
>.|TRBJ2-7|TRBV7-9|.
TGTGCCAGCAGCTTAGTGCAGGGAAGTTCCGAGCAGTACTTC
CASSLVQGSSEQYF
>few|TRBJ1-2|TRBV29-1|.
TGCAGCGTTGAGGGCAGGGATACAGACTATGGCTACACCTTC
CSVEGRDTDYGYTF
>.|TRBJ1-6|TRBV27|TRBD1
TGTGCCAGCAGAGACAGGGTTACGCACTCCTATAATTCACCCCTCCACTTT
CASRDRVTHSYNSPLHF
>many|TRBJ1-5|TRBV6-5|.
TGTGCCAGCAGTTACTCTGGGGATTTGGGGCAGCCCCAGCATTTT
CASSYSGDLGQPQHF
>few|TRBJ2-3|TRBV5-6|.
TGTGCCAGCAGCTTTGATTTGGGGCCCACGCAGTATTTT
CASSFDLGPTQYF
>once|TRBJ1-5|TRBV27|.
TGTGCCAGCAGTTTATTGGGGACGAATCAGCCCCAGCATTTT
CASSLLGTNQPQHF
>many|TRBJ2-1|TRBV20-1|.
TGCAGTGCTAGAGATCAAACGAATGAGCAGTTCTTC
CSARDQTNEQFF
>.|TRBJ1-1|TRBV6-2/TRBV6-3|.
TGTGCCAGCAGTTTCTTTTCTAGGACAGACGCTTTCTTT
CASSFFSRTDAFF
>many|TRBJ2-7|TRBV6-1|.
TGTGCCAGCAGTCTATCGGGACTCCCCGCTTACGAGCAGTACTTC
CASSLSGLPAYEQYF
>few|TRBJ1-2|TRBV7-9|TRBD1
TGTGCCAGCAGCTACGATGGACAGGTCAATGGCTACACCTTC
CASSYDGQVNGYTF
>many|TRBJ2-2|TRBV24-1|.
TGTGCCACCAGTGATTCGCGGACAGCGAACACCGGGGAGCTGTTTTTT
CATSDSRTANTGELFF
>many|TRBJ1-6|TRBV7-2|.
TGTGCCAGCAGCTTAGCTCCAGGGATGCCAAATTCACCCCTCCACTTT
CASSLAPGMPNSPLHF
>many|TRBJ2-5|TRBV7-2|.
TGTGCCAGCAGCGTACAGACTGGGTTCCAAGAGACCCAGTACTTC
CASSVQTGFQETQYF
>many|TRBJ2-1|TRBV12-3/TRBV12-4|.
TGTGCCAGCAGCCCGGACTACAATGAGCAGTTCTTC
CASSPDYNEQFF
>.|TRBJ2-3|TRBV2|TRBD2
TGTGCCAGCAGTCCAGGACTAGTAGGAGATACGCAGTATTTT
CASSPGLVGDTQYF
>.|TRBJ2-2|TRBV6-5|.
TGTGCCAGCAGTGGTGGGGAAAACACCGGGGAGCTGTTTTTT
CASSGGENTGELFF